Each of the 2 T cell receptor beta chains below was sequenced from the same sample in a study of T cell responses to AZD1222 COVID-19 vaccine. Sequencing was performed with immunoSEQ multiplex PCR; in TCRdb, only in-frame clones are kept and a portion is missing. Here the sample spans around 190,000 clones, roughly nine tenths being singletons. This specimen consisted of peripheral blood, obtained 28 days after the second AZD1222 dose. Source of these receptors: an adult who received the AZD1222 COVID-19 vaccine.

This clone was detected a few times. The chain has TRBV5-1 and TRBJ1-1; TRBD1 is a possible D gene (5 bases). V lost 3 bases and J lost 10, with 19 bases in between. This CDR3 contains 14 residues. Germline loops: CDR1 SGHRS, CDR2 YFSETQ. In DNA form, the CDR3 reads TGCGCCAGCAGCTCCGACAGATTCGGGGTCGGAGCTTTCTTT. Its translation is CASSSDRFGVGAFF.

CDR3 sequence (DNA): TGTGCCAGCAGCTTAGAAGGTGGCCAGCCCCAGCATTTT. Its protein product is CASSLEGGQPQHF. The V and J genes are TRBV7-9 and TRBJ1-5, with D unresolved. Germline assignment: CDR1 SEHNR and CDR2 FQNEAQ (reference sequence). The V gene lost 1 base and the J gene lost 7 bases, with 8 bases spanning the gap. This CDR3 has 13 amino acids.